This T cell receptor beta chain was recorded in a study of early T cells in non-severe SARS-CoV-2 infection. One entry per CDR3 protein, called by TCRdb with MiXCR from the 5' RACE reads. Of tens of thousands of distinct CDR3 sequences in the sample, 11% were seen once. Sequencing used whole blood, obtained at baseline. The origin of this receptor is an adult who was a healthcare worker with PCR-confirmed SARS-CoV-2 infection or an uninfected control (not recorded which).

The CDR3 loop reads CASSYGGPSYNEQFF. CDR3 in DNA: TGTGCCAGCAGTTACGGGGGCCCATCCTACAATGAGCAGTTCTTC. The chain combines TRBV6-2 or TRBV6-3 with TRBJ2-1; D possibly corresponds to TRBD1 (6 bases). The germline V and J ends were trimmed by 2 bases and 1 base, with 9 bases remaining between them. Germline V CDR1 and CDR2: MNHEY, SVGEGT. The CDR3 is 15 residues long.